These 17 T cell receptor beta chains were all obtained from the same sample, sequenced in a study of blood T cell repertoires in COVID-19. Assay used: immunoSEQ multiplex PCR; TCRdb lists only in-frame clones, some missing. The sample lists around 340,000 clones; around four fifths were seen once. Specimen: peripheral blood. These receptors were taken from a young man with active or convalescent COVID-19.

This clone occurred once. The genes are TRBV4-2 and TRBJ2-5; 8 bases match TRBD2. CDR1 and CDR2 (germline): LGHNA, YNFKEQ. V lost 4 bases, J lost 4 bases, and 14 bases stayed unmatched. The length of the CDR3 is 17 residues. CDR3 sequence (DNA): TGTGCCAGCAGCCGATACTTTCAAGCGGGAGAAGGAGAGACCCAGTACTTC. Translated: CASSRYFQAGEGETQYF.

The chain has TRBV12-5 and TRBJ2-5; tentatively, D is TRBD2 (6 bases). The germline gives CDR1 LGHNT, CDR2 FRNRAP. CDR3 length: 16 amino acids. The V gene lost 7 bases and the J gene lost 2 bases, with 20 bases spanning the gap. The CDR3 here is CASAPYGVGGQETQYF. Here the CDR3 DNA reads TGTGCTAGTGCCCCCTATGGGGTTGGGGGGCAAGAGACCCAGTACTTC.

This rearrangement joins TRBV19 to TRBJ1-1; no clear D gene. This CDR3 is 13 amino acids long. V was trimmed by 3 bases and J by 2 bases, leaving 7 bases between them. Germline V gives CDR1 LNHDA, CDR2 SQIVND (reference sequence). In DNA, the CDR3 is TGTGCCAGTAGTATTTGGCAAAACACTGAAGCTTTCTTT. This gives the protein CASSIWQNTEAFF. Supplemented by reference TRBV19 and TRBJ1-1, the full variable domain reads DGGITQSPKYLFRKEGQNVTLSCEQNLNHDAMYWYRQDPGQGLRLIYYSQIVNDFQKGDIAEGYSVSREKKESFPLTVTSAQKNPTAFYLCASSIWQNTEAFFGQGTRLTVV.

This clone was seen a single time. The rearrangement joins TRBV30 to TRBJ2-7; TRBD2 matches at 8 bases. The CDR3 covers 15 residues. V shed 0 bases and J 6 bases; nucleotides not matched to a gene: 10. Germline assignment: CDR1 GTSNPN and CDR2 SVGIG (reference sequence). The CDR3 DNA is TGTGCCTGGAGTGTACGGGGGGGAGGGCTTGCCGAGCAGTACTTC. Translated: CAWSVRGGGLAEQYF.

This clone appeared a few times. The chain carries TRBV7-2 and TRBJ1-4, with D hard to call. Germline CDR1 SGHTA, CDR2 FQGNSA. The CDR3 runs to 13 residues. Deletions cut 5 bases from V and 4 bases from J, with 8 bases between. DNA for the CDR3: TGTGCCAGCAGCCGGGGAAGTAATGAAAAACTGTTTTTT. It encodes CASSRGSNEKLFF. Complete variable domain (other parts from reference TRBV7-2 and TRBJ1-4): GAGVSQSPSNKVTEKGKDVELRCDPISGHTALYWYRQSLGQGLEFLIYFQGNSAPDKSGLPSDRFSAERTGGSVSTLTIQRTQQEDSAVYLCASSRGSNEKLFFGSGTQLSVL.

The rearrangement uses TRBV4-2 and TRBJ1-3, with TRBD1 matching over 9 bases. This CDR3 has 15 amino acids. V shed 2 bases and J 2 bases; nucleotides not matched to a gene: 1. In germline, CDR1 is LGHNA, CDR2 YNFKEQ. The CDR3 is CASSQRTGAGNTIYF. The DNA for the CDR3 is TGTGCCAGCAGCCAACGGACAGGGGCTGGAAACACCATATATTTT.

The chain has TRBV4-1 and TRBJ1-2; maybe TRBD1 (5 bases). Germline V CDR1 and CDR2: MGHRA, YSYEKL. CDR3 length equals 16 residues. Trimming took off 4 bases at V and 8 bases at J, with 23 bases between the two ends. The chain's CDR3 is CASSLRRSPPGDGYTF. In DNA form, the CDR3 reads TGCGCCAGCAGCCTAAGACGGAGCCCTCCGGGGGACGGCTACACCTTC.

The J gene is TRBJ1-3, the V gene TRBV7-8; D is unclear. The CDR3 runs 19 residues. Germline V gene sequence: CDR1 SGHVS, CDR2 FQNEAQ. The V and J ends lost 5 bases and 0 bases respectively, with 23 bases between them. The CDR3 DNA reads as TGTGCCAGCAGCCATTTGCGAGAACGAGGGCCGCCCTCTGGAAACACCATATATTTT. It codes for CASSHLRERGPPSGNTIYF. Using reference TRBV7-8 and TRBJ1-3 for the parts outside the CDR3, the full variable domain is GAGVSQSPRYKVAKRGQDVALRCDPISGHVSLFWYQQALGQGPEFLTYFQNEAQLDKSGLPSDRFFAERPEGSVSTLKIQRTQQEDSAVYLCASSHLRERGPPSGNTIYFGEGSWLTVV.

This clone was detected only a few times. V gene TRBV7-3 combines with J gene TRBJ2-7, with D hard to call. This CDR3 contains 13 residues. The V gene lost 5 bases and the J gene lost 4 bases, with 12 bases spanning the gap. CDR1 is SGHTA and CDR2 is FQGTGA in the germline V gene. The DNA of the CDR3 is TGTGCCAGCAGCCCCCGTGAAGCGTACGAGCAGTACTTC. This translates into CASSPREAYEQYF.

For the CDR3, the DNA is TGTGCCAGCAGCGTAGGGTCGGGTGGGAGATTCTACGAGCAGTACTTC. Its translation is CASSVGSGGRFYEQYF. This chain joins TRBV9 and TRBJ2-7, with D possibly TRBD2 on 5 matching bases. Germline V gene lookup returns CDR1 SGDLS and CDR2 YYNGEE. CDR3 length equals 16 residues. Trimming stripped 0 bases from V and 3 bases from J, with 16 bases between.

The gene calls are TRBV19 and TRBJ2-7, with TRBD1 identical over 8 bases. The CDR3 totals 15 residues. Germline assignment: CDR1 LNHDA and CDR2 SQIVND (reference sequence). V shed 6 bases and J 4 bases; nucleotides not matched to a gene: 11. The CDR3 is CASRAVGQGGYEQYF. The DNA of the CDR3 is TGTGCCAGTAGGGCGGTCGGACAGGGAGGTTACGAGCAGTACTTC.

The chain uses TRBV21-1 and TRBJ1-2; the table's D call, TRBD1, was not checked against the DNA. TRBV21-1 is noted as a pseudogene. The CDR3 spans 14 residues. For the CDR3, the DNA is TGTGCCAGCAGCAAAGAGAAAGGGGGCTATGGCTACACCTTC. Translation: CASSKEKGGYGYTF.

A note on this clone: Additional DNA sequences in this sample encode the identical CDR3. Written as DNA, the CDR3 is TGTGCCAGCAGTCTGGGACAGTCCTATGGCTACACCTTC. It yields the protein CASSLGQSYGYTF. The chain links TRBV12-3 or TRBV12-4 to TRBJ1-2, with 7 nucleotides matching TRBD1. Unmatched junction bases numbered 4, after V lost 5 bases and J lost 4 bases. This CDR3 has 13 residues.

The chain joins TRBV19 to TRBJ2-1, with 14 positions matching TRBD2. Losses at the gene ends were 4 bases for V and 8 bases for J; bases not matched to a gene: 4. The CDR3 extends over 15 amino acids. Per germline, CDR1 LNHDA and CDR2 SQIVND (reference sequence). The CDR3 region has the DNA TGTGCCAGTAGTAGAGGACTAGCGGGGGGTGATGAGCAGTTCTTC. Translating gives CASSRGLAGGDEQFF.

The rearrangement links TRBV2 to TRBJ1-1, with 7 bases aligning to TRBD1. The junction had 6 bases not matched to a gene; V was cut back by 7 bases and J by 1 base. The germline V gene has CDR1 SNHLY and CDR2 FYNNEI. The CDR3 has 14 amino acids. The CDR3: CASTGGPGNTEAFF. The CDR3 region has the DNA TGTGCCAGCACAGGGGGTCCTGGGAACACTGAAGCTTTCTTT. The full variable domain, in which reference TRBV2 and TRBJ1-1 provide the parts outside the CDR3, is EPEVTQTPSHQVTQMGQEVILRCVPISNHLYFYWYRQILGQKVEFLVSFYNNEISEKSEIFDDQFSVERPDGSNFTLKIRSTKLEDSAMYFCASTGGPGNTEAFFGQGTRLTVV.

The V gene is TRBV5-1, the J gene TRBJ2-3; 8 nucleotides line up with TRBD2. V lost 2 bases and J lost 0; bases outside the gene matches: 2. This CDR3 is 15 amino acids long. From germline, CDR1 is SGHRS and CDR2 YFSETQ. Here the CDR3 reads CASSFGGASTDTQYF. The DNA of the CDR3 is TGCGCCAGCAGCTTCGGGGGGGCTAGCACAGATACGCAGTATTTT.

The chain is built from TRBV18 and TRBJ2-7; 11 bases line up with TRBD1. Germline lookup yields CDR1 KGHSH and CDR2 LQKENI. After removal of 2 bases from V and 6 bases from J, the junction contained 3 bases not matched to a gene. The CDR3 is 14 amino acids. The CDR3 region is CASSPSGQGGEQYF. The CDR3, as DNA: TGTGCCAGCTCACCATCGGGACAGGGGGGCGAGCAGTACTTC. Complete variable domain (other parts from reference TRBV18 and TRBJ2-7): NAGVMQNPRHLVRRRGQEARLRCSPMKGHSHVYWYRQLPEEGLKFMVYLQKENIIDESGMPKERFSAEFPKEGPSILRIQQVVRGDSAAYFCASSPSGQGGEQYFGPGTRLTVT.